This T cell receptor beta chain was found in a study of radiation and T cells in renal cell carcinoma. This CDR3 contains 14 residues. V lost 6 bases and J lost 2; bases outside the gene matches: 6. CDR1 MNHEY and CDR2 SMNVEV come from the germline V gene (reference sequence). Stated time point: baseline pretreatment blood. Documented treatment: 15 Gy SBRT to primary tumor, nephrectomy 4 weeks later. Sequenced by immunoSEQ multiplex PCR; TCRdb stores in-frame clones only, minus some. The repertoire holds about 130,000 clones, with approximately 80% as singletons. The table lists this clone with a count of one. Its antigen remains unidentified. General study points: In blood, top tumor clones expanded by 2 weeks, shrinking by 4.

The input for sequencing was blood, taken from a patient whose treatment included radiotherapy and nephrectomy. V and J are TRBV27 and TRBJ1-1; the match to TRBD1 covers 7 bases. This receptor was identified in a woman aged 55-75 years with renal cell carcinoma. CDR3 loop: CASRSQGTNTEAFF. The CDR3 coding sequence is TGTGCCAGCAGGTCACAGGGGACCAACACTGAAGCTTTCTTT.